The 17 T cell receptor beta chains reported below all come from one sample, sequenced in a study of PD-1 blockade in mismatch repair-deficient tumors. Profiled with immunoSEQ multiplex PCR; TCRdb holds only in-frame clones, not every one. Of 56,000 or so clones in the sample, roughly 80% are singletons; the top ten hold 3.3%. This sample comprised peripheral blood, obtained 4 weeks after starting pembrolizumab. The receptors derive from an adult with mismatch repair-deficient cancer.

The rearrangement joins TRBV5-1 to TRBJ2-5; no firm D call. The ends were cut back, 4 bases at V and 1 base at J, with 17 bases in the middle. CDR1 and CDR2 from the germline V gene are SGHRS and YFSETQ. This CDR3 spans 16 amino acids. CDR3 bases: TGCGCCAGCAGCCCCGGTCTCCGAAACATCCAAGAGACCCAGTACTTC. This translates into CASSPGLRNIQETQYF.

The rearrangement joins TRBV11-2 to TRBJ2-6; D is possibly TRBD1 or TRBD2 (6 bases each). The CDR3 covers 17 residues. Trimming shortened V by 4 bases and J by 3 bases, and 16 bases separated the two germline ends. The germline V gene has CDR1 SGHAT and CDR2 FQNNGV. The CDR3 sequence: CASSSGGGYHGANVLTF. For the CDR3, the DNA is TGTGCCAGCAGCTCCGGAGGGGGGTACCATGGGGCCAACGTCCTGACTTTC.

The chain couples TRBV5-4 to TRBJ1-1, with D maybe TRBD1 (5 bases). Germline CDR1 SGHNT, CDR2 YYREEE (reference sequence). Trimming pared 2 bases from V and 4 bases from J, leaving 9 bases between. CDR3 length equals 13 residues. Here the CDR3 reads CASSLRGGTEAFF. The CDR3 coding sequence is TGTGCCAGCAGCTTAAGGGGTGGCACTGAAGCTTTCTTT.

This clone has just a few counts. V usage is TRBV27 and J usage is TRBJ1-4; D not resolved. The germline CDR1 and CDR2 sequences are MNHEY and SMNVEV (reference sequence). V was shortened by 3 bases and J by 7 bases, with 9 bases between the two germline ends. The CDR3 spans 13 residues. CDR3 coding DNA: TGTGCCAGCAGTTTTTCGGGGTTTGAAAAACTGTTTTTT. Translating it yields CASSFSGFEKLFF.

This clone was counted between two and nine times. The chain recombines TRBV6-5 with TRBJ2-2; D unresolved. Trimming removed 6 bases at V and 5 bases at J, with 7 bases between. Germline loops: CDR1 MNHEY, CDR2 SVGAGI. The CDR3 is 12 residues long. The CDR3 spells CASRLGTGELFF. CDR3 nucleotide sequence: TGTGCCAGCAGGCTGGGGACCGGGGAGCTGTTTTTT.

V gene TRBV6-6 combines with J gene TRBJ2-3, with 10 bases that match TRBD2. With V trimmed by 6 bases and J by 3 bases, 6 bases remained unmatched. The CDR3 consists of 15 residues. CDR1 MNHNY and CDR2 SVGAGI come from the germline V gene (reference sequence). Here the CDR3 DNA reads TGTGCCAGCAGCGCCCGGACTAGCGGTACAGATACGCAGTATTTT. Translating gives CASSARTSGTDTQYF.

The gene calls are TRBV15 and TRBJ2-1; 10 positions match TRBD2. Trimming removed 1 base from V and 5 bases from J; junction bases left unmatched: 8. The germline V gene has CDR1 LNHNV and CDR2 YYDKDF (reference sequence). The CDR3 consists of 17 residues. CDR3 bases: TGTGCCACCAGCAGAGGGAGACTAGCGGGCCATAACAATGAGCAGTTCTTC. This gives the protein CATSRGRLAGHNNEQFF.

This clone showed up just a few times. The chain has TRBV10-3 and TRBJ2-7; D perhaps matches TRBD2 (6 bases). Germline V gives CDR1 ENHRY, CDR2 SYGVKD. Trimming took off 6 bases at V and 5 bases at J, with 20 bases between the two ends. This CDR3 has 15 amino acids. The CDR3 bases are TGTGCCATCAGGCAGGGAGGCGGGACCCCTGACGAGCAGTACTTC. Its translation: CAIRQGGGTPDEQYF.

The chain carries TRBV9 and TRBJ1-3, with a tentative D call TRBD1 (5 bases). The ends were cut back, 0 bases at V and 1 base at J, with 17 bases in the middle. Germline V gene sequence: CDR1 SGDLS, CDR2 YYNGEE. The CDR3 is 18 residues long. This CDR3 reads CASSVGWGSRKSGNTIYF. CDR3 bases: TGTGCCAGCAGCGTAGGCTGGGGCAGCCGGAAATCTGGAAACACCATATATTTT. Using reference TRBV9 and TRBJ1-3 for the parts outside the CDR3, the full variable domain is DSGVTQTPKHLITATGQRVTLRCSPRSGDLSVYWYQQSLDQGLQFLIQYYNGEERAKGNILERFSAQQFPDLHSELNLSSLELGDSALYFCASSVGWGSRKSGNTIYFGEGSWLTVV.

The chain uses TRBV5-4 and TRBJ2-2; D is possibly TRBD2 (6 bases). Deletions cut 3 bases from V and 3 bases from J, with 12 bases between. The CDR3 loop spans 15 amino acids. Germline V gene sequence: CDR1 SGHNT, CDR2 YYREEE (reference sequence). The CDR3 loop is CASSSIGSYTGELFF. The CDR3 coding sequence is TGTGCCAGCAGCTCAATCGGGAGCTACACCGGGGAGCTGTTTTTT.

The count of this clone is one. The chain is built from TRBV5-1 and TRBJ1-5; 12 bases line up with TRBD1. Germline V gives CDR1 SGHRS, CDR2 YFSETQ. V shed 4 bases and J 6 bases; nucleotides not matched to a gene: 14. The CDR3 runs to 18 residues. The CDR3 is CASSPYPVGTGGGQPQHF. Written as DNA, the CDR3 is TGCGCCAGCAGCCCCTACCCAGTCGGGACAGGGGGCGGTCAGCCCCAGCATTTT. The variable domain in full, with the rest retrieved from reference TRBV5-1 and TRBJ1-5, is KAGVTQTPRYLIKTRGQQVTLSCSPISGHRSVSWYQQTPGQGLQFLFEYFSETQRNKGNFPGRFSGRQFSNSRSEMNVSTLELGDSALYLCASSPYPVGTGGGQPQHFGDGTRLSIL.

This chain uses TRBV11-3 with TRBJ1-2; D not resolved. V was pared by 3 bases and J by 0 bases, with 17 bases between. The germline CDR1 and CDR2 sequences are SGHNT and YENEEA. The CDR3 is made up of 17 amino acids. The chain's CDR3 is CASSLTAVTSANYGYTF. In nucleotides, the CDR3 is TGTGCCAGCAGCTTGACGGCCGTCACCTCAGCTAACTATGGCTACACCTTC. The variable domain in full, completed from reference TRBV11-3 and TRBJ1-2, reads EAGVVQSPRYKIIEKKQPVAFWCNPISGHNTLYWYLQNLGQGPELLIRYENEEAVDDSQLPKDRFSAERLKGVDSTLKIQPAELGDSAVYLCASSLTAVTSANYGYTFGSGTRLTVV.

The chain links TRBV7-3 to TRBJ2-2, with D perhaps TRBD2 (5 bases). The CDR3 is 15 amino acids. The germline gives CDR1 SGHTA, CDR2 FQGTGA. Between the trimmed V and J ends, which lost 1 base and 0 bases, there was a span of 6 bases. CDR3: CASSLRESNTGELFF. The CDR3 region has the DNA TGTGCCAGCAGCTTAAGGGAGTCGAACACCGGGGAGCTGTTTTTT.

The chain is built from TRBV30 and TRBJ2-7; TRBD1 agrees at 8 bases. V lost 3 bases and J lost 3; bases outside the gene matches: 10. The CDR3 loop spans 15 amino acids. Per the germline V gene, CDR1 is GTSNPN and CDR2 is SVGIG (reference sequence). CDR3 in amino acids: CAWSPDRGFVYEQYF. The CDR3 DNA reads TGTGCCTGGAGCCCCGACAGGGGATTCGTCTACGAGCAGTACTTC.

This clone was seen a single time. The rearrangement links TRBV7-8 to TRBJ2-4; D may match TRBD1 or TRBD2 (6 bases each). V was pared by 1 base and J by 1 base, with 8 bases between. There are 15 residues in the CDR3. Germline loops: CDR1 SGHVS, CDR2 FQNEAQ. Here the CDR3 reads CASSLDGGAKNIQYF. CDR3 in DNA: TGTGCCAGCAGCTTAGACGGGGGCGCCAAAAACATTCAGTACTTC.

The chain has TRBV19 and TRBJ1-2; D is perhaps TRBD1 (6 bases). CDR3 length: 15 residues. The V gene's germline CDR1 is LNHDA and CDR2 SQIVND (reference sequence). V was shortened by 6 bases and J by 2 bases, with 16 bases between the two germline ends. CDR3: CASRETSQGNYGYTF. The CDR3 DNA is TGTGCCAGTAGGGAGACTTCACAGGGCAACTATGGCTACACCTTC.

This chain uses TRBV14 with TRBJ2-2, with TRBD1 identical over 9 bases. The V gene's germline CDR1 is SGHDN and CDR2 FVKESK. With V trimmed by 0 bases and J by 4 bases, 6 bases remained unmatched. The CDR3 sequence is 17 residues long. The CDR3 sequence: CASSQDGRQGGTGELFF. The CDR3 DNA follows: TGTGCCAGCAGCCAAGATGGAAGACAGGGGGGCACCGGGGAGCTGTTTTTT. Full variable domain (missing parts from reference TRBV14 and TRBJ2-2): EAGVTQFPSHSVIEKGQTVTLRCDPISGHDNLYWYRRVMGKEIKFLLHFVKESKQDESGMPNNRFLAERTGGTYSTLKVQPAELEDSGVYFCASSQDGRQGGTGELFFGEGSRLTVL.